The entry that follows covers one TCR beta chain sequence. Data came from immunoSEQ multiplex PCR; TCRdb stores just in-frame clones and leaves some out. The sample has some 60,000 clones, 80% to 95% seen once. The CDR3 has 17 residues. Trimming removed 4 bases from V and 3 bases from J; junction bases left unmatched: 9. Germline CDR1 LNHNV, CDR2 YYDKDF (reference sequence). The sample originates from a study of T cell changes during pregnancy in multiple sclerosis. This chain links TRBV15 with TRBJ1-4; TRBD1 matches 9 bases. The sequence came from a female donor with multiple sclerosis, enrolled in a pregnancy study. The material sequenced was peripheral blood, taken in the first trimester of pregnancy. CDR3 nucleotide sequence: TGTGCCACCAGCACCACGGGACAGGGAATTTCTAATGAAAAACTGTTTTTT. This translates into CATSTTGQGISNEKLFF.